One and the same sample provided the 3 T cell receptor beta chains below, sequenced in a study of technical replicates of blood from a handful of donors. Libraries were prepared by immunoSEQ multiplex PCR; TCRdb keeps only in-frame clonotypes and omits some of them. The table has roughly 97,000 clones, around 96% seen once. The sample consisted of T cells isolated from PBMCs. These receptor sequences come from a human donor in good health.

The V gene is TRBV4-1, the J gene TRBJ2-6; TRBD1 matches at 8 bases. V trimming: 1 base; J trimming: 2 bases; junction bases outside the gene matches: 1. From germline, CDR1 is MGHRA and CDR2 YSYEKL. The CDR3 is 16 amino acids. The CDR3 nucleotides are TGCGCCAGCAGCCAAGTACAGGGGGCTGGGGCCAACGTCCTGACTTTC. Protein sequence: CASSQVQGAGANVLTF.

This chain uses TRBV28 with TRBJ1-2; D remains unclear. V was shortened by 8 bases and J by 4 bases, with 5 bases between the two germline ends. CDR3 length: 10 amino acids. In germline, CDR1 is MDHEN, CDR2 SYDVKM. The CDR3 nucleotides are TGTGCCAGCTCCAGCTATGGCTACACCTTC. This codes for CASSSYGYTF.

The chain is built from TRBV2 and TRBJ2-1, with D possibly being TRBD2 (6 bases). Between the trimmed V and J ends, which lost 3 bases and 10 bases, there was a span of 10 bases. This CDR3 has 12 residues. Germline V gene data show CDR1 as SNHLY and CDR2 as FYNNEI. CDR3 sequence: CASSEEAGEQFF. In DNA, the CDR3 is TGTGCCAGCAGTGAGGAGGCGGGGGAGCAGTTCTTC.